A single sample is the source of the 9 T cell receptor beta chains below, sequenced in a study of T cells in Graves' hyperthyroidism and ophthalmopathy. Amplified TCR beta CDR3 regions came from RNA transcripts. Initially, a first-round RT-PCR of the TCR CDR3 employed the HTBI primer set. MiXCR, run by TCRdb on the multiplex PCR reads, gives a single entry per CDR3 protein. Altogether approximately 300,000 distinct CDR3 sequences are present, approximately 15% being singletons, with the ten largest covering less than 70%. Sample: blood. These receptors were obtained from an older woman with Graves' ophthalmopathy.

The CDR3 nucleotides are TGTGCCAGTAGAGGATATGGCGACGAGCAGTACTTC. Protein product: CASRGYGDEQYF. This sequence joins TRBV19 and TRBJ2-7; D not resolved. Trimming removed 6 bases at V and 5 bases at J, with 11 bases between. This CDR3 contains 12 residues. Germline-derived CDR1 and CDR2 are LNHDA and SQIVND (reference sequence).

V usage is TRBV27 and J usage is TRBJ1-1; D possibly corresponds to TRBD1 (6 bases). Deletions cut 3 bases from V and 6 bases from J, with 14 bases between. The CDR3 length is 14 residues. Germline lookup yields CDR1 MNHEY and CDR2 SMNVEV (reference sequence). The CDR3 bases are TGTGCCAGCAGTTTTGGACAGACGGGGGCTGAAGCTTTCTTT. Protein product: CASSFGQTGAEAFF.

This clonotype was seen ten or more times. The CDR3: CSAKGFWEGPRNEQFF. In DNA, the CDR3 is TGCAGTGCTAAGGGCTTTTGGGAGGGCCCTCGGAATGAGCAGTTCTTC. The rearrangement joins TRBV20-1 to TRBJ2-1; 7 bases align to TRBD2. Germline V CDR1 and CDR2: DFQATT, SNEGSKA (reference sequence). The J segment lost 7 bases and the V segment lost 4 bases, leaving 16 bases of the junction unmatched. The CDR3 is 16 residues long.

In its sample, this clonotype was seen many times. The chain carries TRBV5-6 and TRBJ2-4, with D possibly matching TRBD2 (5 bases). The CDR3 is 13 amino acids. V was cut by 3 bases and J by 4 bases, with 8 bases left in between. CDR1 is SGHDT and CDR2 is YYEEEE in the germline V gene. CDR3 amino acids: CASSSGGKNIQYF. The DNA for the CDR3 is TGTGCCAGCAGCTCGGGCGGGAAAAACATTCAGTACTTC.

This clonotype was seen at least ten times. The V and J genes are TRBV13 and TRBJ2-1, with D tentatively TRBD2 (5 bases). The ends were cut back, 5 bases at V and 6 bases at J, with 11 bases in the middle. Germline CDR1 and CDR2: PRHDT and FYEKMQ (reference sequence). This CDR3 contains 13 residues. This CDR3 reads CASSLLEGNEQFF. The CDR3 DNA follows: TGTGCCAGCAGCCTCCTAGAGGGCAATGAGCAGTTCTTC. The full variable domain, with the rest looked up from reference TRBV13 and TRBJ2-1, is AAGVIQSPRHLIKEKRETATLKCYPIPRHDTVYWYQQGPGQDPQFLISFYEKMQSDKGSIPDRFSAQQFSDYHSELNMSSLELGDSALYFCASSLLEGNEQFFGPGTRLTVL.

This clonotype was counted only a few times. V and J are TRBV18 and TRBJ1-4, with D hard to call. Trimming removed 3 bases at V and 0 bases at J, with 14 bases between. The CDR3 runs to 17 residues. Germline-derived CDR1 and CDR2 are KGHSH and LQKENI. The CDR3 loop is CASSPETRSATNEKLFF. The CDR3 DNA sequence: TGTGCCAGCTCACCCGAGACTCGATCCGCAACTAATGAAAAACTGTTTTTT.

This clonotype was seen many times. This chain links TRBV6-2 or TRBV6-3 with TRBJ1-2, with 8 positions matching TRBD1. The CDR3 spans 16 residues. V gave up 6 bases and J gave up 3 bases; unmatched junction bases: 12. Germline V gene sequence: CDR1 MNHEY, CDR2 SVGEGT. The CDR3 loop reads CASREYRGSLDYGYTF. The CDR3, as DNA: TGTGCCAGCAGAGAATACAGGGGGTCGCTGGACTATGGCTACACCTTC.

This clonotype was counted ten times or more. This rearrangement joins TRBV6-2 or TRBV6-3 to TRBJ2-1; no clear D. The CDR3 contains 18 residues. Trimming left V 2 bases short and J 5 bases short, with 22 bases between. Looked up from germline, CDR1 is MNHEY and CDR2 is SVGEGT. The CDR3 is CASSYLRARSILNNEQFF. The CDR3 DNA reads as TGTGCCAGCAGTTACCTCCGGGCTAGAAGCATTTTAAACAATGAGCAGTTCTTC.

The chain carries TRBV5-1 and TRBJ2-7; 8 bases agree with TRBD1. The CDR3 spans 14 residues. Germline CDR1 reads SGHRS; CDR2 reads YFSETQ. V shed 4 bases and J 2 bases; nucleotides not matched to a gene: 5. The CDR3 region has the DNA TGCGCCAGCAGCCCCACAGGGGGAACCTACGAGCAGTACTTC. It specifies CASSPTGGTYEQYF.